Below are 3 T cell receptor beta chains sequenced from a single sample in a study of CD8+ T cells in alopecia areata. Treatment here: oral pan-JAK inhibitor, 5-10 mg twice daily. Extraction and reverse transcription of RNA yielded cDNA as the sequencing template. Repertoires were generated with immunoSEQ multiplex PCR, while TCRdb's copy carries only in-frame clones and drops some. Among fewer than 250,000 clones listed, more than 55% were seen once. The specimen comprised CD4+ T cells sorted from blood, sampled at week 4, from a patient treated with tofacitinib. The receptors originated from a human donor with alopecia areata.

The CDR3, as DNA: TGTGCCAGCAGCTCCATGCAAAATACGCAGTATTTT. This codes for CASSSMQNTQYF. The rearrangement links TRBV27 to TRBJ2-3; D call uncertain. Germline V gene lookup returns CDR1 MNHEY and CDR2 SMNVEV (reference sequence). CDR3 length: 12 residues. V was clipped by 6 bases and J by 7 bases, with 11 bases between them.

The chain is built from TRBV2 and TRBJ1-1, with D tentatively TRBD1 (6 bases). Germline V CDR1 and CDR2: SNHLY, FYNNEI. CDR3 size: 15 residues. V lost 6 bases and J 1 base, leaving 15 bases between the germline ends. CDR3 region: CASSRERTENTEAFF. Here the CDR3 DNA reads TGTGCCAGCAGCCGGGAGAGGACAGAGAACACTGAAGCTTTCTTT.

In its sample, this clone was seen a few times. CDR3 amino acids: CASSQPWGETQYF. In nucleotides, the CDR3 is TGCGCCAGCAGCCAGCCCTGGGGGGAGACCCAGTACTTC. The chain is built from TRBV4-1 and TRBJ2-5; D tentatively fits TRBD1 or TRBD2 (5 bases each). The CDR3 sequence is 13 residues long. Germline loops: CDR1 MGHRA, CDR2 YSYEKL. Between the trimmed V and J ends, which lost 3 bases and 5 bases, there was a span of 10 bases.